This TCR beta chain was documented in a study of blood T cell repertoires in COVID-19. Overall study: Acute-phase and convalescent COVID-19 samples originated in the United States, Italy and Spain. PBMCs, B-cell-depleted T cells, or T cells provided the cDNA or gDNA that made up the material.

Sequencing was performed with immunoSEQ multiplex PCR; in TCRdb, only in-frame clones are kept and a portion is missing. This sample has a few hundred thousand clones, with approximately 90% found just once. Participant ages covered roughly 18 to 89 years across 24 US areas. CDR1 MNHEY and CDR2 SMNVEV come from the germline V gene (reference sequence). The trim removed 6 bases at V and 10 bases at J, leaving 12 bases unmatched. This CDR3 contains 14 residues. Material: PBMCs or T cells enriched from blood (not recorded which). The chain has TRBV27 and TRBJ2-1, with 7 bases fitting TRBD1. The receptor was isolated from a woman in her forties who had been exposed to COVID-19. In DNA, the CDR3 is TGTGCCAGCAGCACGTTGGACAGGACGGAGGAGCAGTTCTTC. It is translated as CASSTLDRTEEQFF.